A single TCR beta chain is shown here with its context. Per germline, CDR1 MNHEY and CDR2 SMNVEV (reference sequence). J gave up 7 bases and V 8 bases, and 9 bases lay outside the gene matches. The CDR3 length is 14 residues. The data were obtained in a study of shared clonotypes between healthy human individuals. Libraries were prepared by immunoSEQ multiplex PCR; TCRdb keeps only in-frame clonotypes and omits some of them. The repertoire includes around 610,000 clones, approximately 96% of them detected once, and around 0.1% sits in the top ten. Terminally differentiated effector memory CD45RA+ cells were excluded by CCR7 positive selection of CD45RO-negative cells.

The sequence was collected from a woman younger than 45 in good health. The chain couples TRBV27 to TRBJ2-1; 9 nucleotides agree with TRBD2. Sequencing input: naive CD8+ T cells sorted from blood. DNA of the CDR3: TGTGCCAGCGAGGCGGGAGGGCCGAAGAATGAGCAGTTCTTC. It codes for CASEAGGPKNEQFF.